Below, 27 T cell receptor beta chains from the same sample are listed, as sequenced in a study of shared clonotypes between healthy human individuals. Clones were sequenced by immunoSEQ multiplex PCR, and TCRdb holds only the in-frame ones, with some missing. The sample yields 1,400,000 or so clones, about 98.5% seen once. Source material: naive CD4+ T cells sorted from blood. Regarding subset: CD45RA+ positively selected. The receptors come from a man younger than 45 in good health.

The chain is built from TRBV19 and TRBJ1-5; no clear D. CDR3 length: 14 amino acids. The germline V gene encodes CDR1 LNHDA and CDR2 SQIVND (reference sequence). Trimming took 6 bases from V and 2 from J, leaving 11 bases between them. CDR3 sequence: CASSGPDRNQPQHF. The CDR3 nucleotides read TGTGCCAGTAGCGGACCAGACCGCAATCAGCCCCAGCATTTT. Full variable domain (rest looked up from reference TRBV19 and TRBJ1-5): DGGITQSPKYLFRKEGQNVTLSCEQNLNHDAMYWYRQDPGQGLRLIYYSQIVNDFQKGDIAEGYSVSREKKESFPLTVTSAQKNPTAFYLCASSGPDRNQPQHFGDGTRLSIL.

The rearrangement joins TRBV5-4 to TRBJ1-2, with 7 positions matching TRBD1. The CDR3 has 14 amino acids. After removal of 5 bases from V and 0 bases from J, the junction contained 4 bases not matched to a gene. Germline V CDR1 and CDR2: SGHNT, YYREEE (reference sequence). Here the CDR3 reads CASRGQPTNYGYTF. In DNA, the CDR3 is TGTGCCAGCAGGGGACAGCCGACTAACTATGGCTACACCTTC.

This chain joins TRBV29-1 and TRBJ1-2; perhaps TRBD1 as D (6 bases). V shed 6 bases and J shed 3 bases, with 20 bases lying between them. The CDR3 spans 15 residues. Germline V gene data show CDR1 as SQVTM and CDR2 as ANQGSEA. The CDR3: CSVELTEGVYYGYTF. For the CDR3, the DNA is TGCAGCGTCGAGCTGACTGAGGGGGTTTACTATGGCTACACCTTC.

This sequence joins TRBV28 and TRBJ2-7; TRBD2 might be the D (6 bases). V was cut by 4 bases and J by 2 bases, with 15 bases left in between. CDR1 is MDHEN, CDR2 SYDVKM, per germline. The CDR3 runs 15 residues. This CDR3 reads CASSSPGGTTYEQYF. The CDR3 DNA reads TGTGCCAGCAGTTCCCCGGGCGGGACGACCTACGAGCAGTACTTC.

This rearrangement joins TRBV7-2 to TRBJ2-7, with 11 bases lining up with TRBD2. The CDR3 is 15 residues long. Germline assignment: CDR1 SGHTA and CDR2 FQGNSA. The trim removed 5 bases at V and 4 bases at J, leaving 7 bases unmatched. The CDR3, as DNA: TGTGCCAGCAGCCAAGGGACTAGCGGCCCTTACGAGCAGTACTTC. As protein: CASSQGTSGPYEQYF.

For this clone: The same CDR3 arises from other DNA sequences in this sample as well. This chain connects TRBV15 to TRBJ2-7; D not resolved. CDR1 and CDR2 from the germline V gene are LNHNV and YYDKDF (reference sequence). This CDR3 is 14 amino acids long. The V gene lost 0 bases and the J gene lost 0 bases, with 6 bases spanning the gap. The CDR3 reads CATSRDRNSYEQYF. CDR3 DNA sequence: TGTGCCACCAGCAGAGACCGAAACTCCTACGAGCAGTACTTC.

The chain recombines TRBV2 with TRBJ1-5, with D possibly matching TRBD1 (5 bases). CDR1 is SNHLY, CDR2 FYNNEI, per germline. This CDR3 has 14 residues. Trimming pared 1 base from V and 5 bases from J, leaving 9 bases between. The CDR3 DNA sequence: TGTGCCAGCAGTGAAGGGGGGGGTCATCAGCCCCAGCATTTT. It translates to CASSEGGGHQPQHF.

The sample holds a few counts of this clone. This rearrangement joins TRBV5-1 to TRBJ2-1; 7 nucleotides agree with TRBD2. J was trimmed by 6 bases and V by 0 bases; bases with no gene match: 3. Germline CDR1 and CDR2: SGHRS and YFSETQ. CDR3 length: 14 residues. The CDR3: CASSLGGLSNEQFF. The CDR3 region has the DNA TGCGCCAGCAGCTTGGGGGGACTATCCAATGAGCAGTTCTTC.

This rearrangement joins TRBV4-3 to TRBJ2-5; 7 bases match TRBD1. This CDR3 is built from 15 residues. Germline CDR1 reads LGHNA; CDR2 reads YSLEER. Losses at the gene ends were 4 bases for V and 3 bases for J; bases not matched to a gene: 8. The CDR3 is CASSRNLGTEETQYF. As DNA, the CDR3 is TGCGCCAGCAGCCGCAACCTAGGGACAGAAGAGACCCAGTACTTC.

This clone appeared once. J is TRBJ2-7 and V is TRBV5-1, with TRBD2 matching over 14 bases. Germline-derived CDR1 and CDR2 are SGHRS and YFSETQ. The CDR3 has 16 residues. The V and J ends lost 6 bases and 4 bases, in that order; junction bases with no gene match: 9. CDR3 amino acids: CASKPGLAGVSYEQYF. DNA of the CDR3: TGCGCCAGCAAGCCGGGACTAGCGGGAGTTAGTTACGAGCAGTACTTC.

CDR3 in DNA: TGTGCCTGGATCTCGAGGGGAAGCGGAAACACCATATATTTT. This gives the protein CAWISRGSGNTIYF. This sequence joins TRBV30 and TRBJ1-3; possible D gene TRBD1, 5 bases. Germline loops: CDR1 GTSNPN, CDR2 SVGIG (reference sequence). The germline V and J ends were trimmed by 4 bases and 4 bases, with 14 bases remaining between them. This CDR3 has 14 amino acids.

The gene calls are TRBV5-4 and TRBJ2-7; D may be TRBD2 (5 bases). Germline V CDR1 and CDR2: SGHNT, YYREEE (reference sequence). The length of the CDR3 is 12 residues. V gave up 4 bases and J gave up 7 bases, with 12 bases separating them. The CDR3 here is CASSLRPGEQYF. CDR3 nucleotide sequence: TGTGCCAGCAGCCTCAGACCGGGAGAGCAGTACTTC.

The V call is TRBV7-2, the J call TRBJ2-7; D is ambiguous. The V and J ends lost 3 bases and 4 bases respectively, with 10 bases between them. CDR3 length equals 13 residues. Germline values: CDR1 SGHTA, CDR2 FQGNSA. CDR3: CASSFASIYEQYF. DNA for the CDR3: TGTGCCAGCAGCTTTGCCTCGATATACGAGCAGTACTTC.

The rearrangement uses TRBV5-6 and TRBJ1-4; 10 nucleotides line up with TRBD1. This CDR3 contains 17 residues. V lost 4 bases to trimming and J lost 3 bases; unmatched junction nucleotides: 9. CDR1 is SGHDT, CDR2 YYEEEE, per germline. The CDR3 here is CASSLRDRGLSNEKLFF. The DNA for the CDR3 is TGTGCCAGCAGCCTCCGGGACAGGGGCCTCTCTAATGAAAAACTGTTTTTT.

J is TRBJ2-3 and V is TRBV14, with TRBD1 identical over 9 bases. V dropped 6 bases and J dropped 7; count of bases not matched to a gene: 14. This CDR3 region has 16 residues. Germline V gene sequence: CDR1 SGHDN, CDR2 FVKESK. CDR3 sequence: CASRNSGTGPINTQYF. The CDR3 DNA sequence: TGTGCCAGCAGGAACTCCGGGACAGGGCCCATAAATACGCAGTATTTT.

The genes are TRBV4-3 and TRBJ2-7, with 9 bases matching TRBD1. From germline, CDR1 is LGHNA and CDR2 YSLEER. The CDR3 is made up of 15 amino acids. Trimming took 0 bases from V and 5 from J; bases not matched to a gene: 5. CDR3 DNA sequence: TGCGCCAGCAGCCAAGATCAGGGACAGGGCAACGAGCAGTACTTC. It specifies CASSQDQGQGNEQYF.

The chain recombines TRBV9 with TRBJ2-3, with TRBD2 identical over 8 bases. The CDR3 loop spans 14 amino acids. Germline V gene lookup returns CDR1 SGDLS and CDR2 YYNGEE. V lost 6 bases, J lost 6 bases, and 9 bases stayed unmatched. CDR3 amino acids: CASTSGTRGDTQYF. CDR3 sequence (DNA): TGTGCCAGCACTTCGGGGACTAGAGGCGATACGCAGTATTTT.

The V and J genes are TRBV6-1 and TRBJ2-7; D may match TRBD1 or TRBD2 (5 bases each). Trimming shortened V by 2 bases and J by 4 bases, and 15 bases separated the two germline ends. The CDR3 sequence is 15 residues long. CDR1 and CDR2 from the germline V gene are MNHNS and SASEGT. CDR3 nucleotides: TGTGCCAGCAGTGAACCGGGGCAATTTAAATACGAGCAGTACTTC. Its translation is CASSEPGQFKYEQYF.

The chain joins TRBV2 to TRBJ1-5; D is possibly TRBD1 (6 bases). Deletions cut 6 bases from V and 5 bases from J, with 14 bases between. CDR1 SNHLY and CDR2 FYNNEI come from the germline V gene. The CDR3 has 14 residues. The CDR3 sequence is CASSTDGGDQPQHF. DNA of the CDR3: TGTGCCAGCAGCACCGACGGGGGCGATCAGCCCCAGCATTTT. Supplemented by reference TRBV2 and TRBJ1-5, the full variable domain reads EPEVTQTPSHQVTQMGQEVILRCVPISNHLYFYWYRQILGQKVEFLVSFYNNEISEKSEIFDDQFSVERPDGSNFTLKIRSTKLEDSAMYFCASSTDGGDQPQHFGDGTRLSIL.

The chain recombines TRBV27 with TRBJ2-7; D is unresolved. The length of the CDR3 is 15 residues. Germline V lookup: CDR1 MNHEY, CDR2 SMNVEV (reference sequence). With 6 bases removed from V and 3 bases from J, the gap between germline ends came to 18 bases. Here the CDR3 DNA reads TGTGCCAGCAGCCCAGCCGTCAGGCCGGACTACGAGCAGTACTTC. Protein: CASSPAVRPDYEQYF.

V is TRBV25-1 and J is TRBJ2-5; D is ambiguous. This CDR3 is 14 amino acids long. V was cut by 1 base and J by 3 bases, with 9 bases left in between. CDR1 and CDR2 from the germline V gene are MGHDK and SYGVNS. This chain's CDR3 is CASSEFESEETQYF. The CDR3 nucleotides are TGTGCCAGCAGTGAATTCGAGTCCGAAGAGACCCAGTACTTC.

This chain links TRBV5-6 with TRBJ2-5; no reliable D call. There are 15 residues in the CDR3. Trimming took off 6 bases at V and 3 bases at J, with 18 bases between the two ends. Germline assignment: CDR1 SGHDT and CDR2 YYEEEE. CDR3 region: CASTGIEAQEETQYF. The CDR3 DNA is TGTGCCAGCACCGGAATTGAGGCCCAAGAAGAGACCCAGTACTTC.

The CDR3 nucleotides read TGTGCCAGCCCGGGGGCCCGAGGCGGGAGGGCGCGGGAGCAGTTCTTC. Its translation is CASPGARGGRAREQFF. The chain recombines TRBV2 with TRBJ2-1; 9 bases align to TRBD2. Germline V gene sequence: CDR1 SNHLY, CDR2 FYNNEI. With 8 bases clipped from V and 10 bases from J, the junction kept 18 bases outside the gene matches. This CDR3 has 16 amino acids.

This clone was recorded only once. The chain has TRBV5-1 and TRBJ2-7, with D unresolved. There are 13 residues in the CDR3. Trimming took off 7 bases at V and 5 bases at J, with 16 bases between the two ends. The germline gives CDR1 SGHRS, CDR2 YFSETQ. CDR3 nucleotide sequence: TGCGCCAGCCAGGATTTCTATGGGGACGAGCAGTACTTC. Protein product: CASQDFYGDEQYF.

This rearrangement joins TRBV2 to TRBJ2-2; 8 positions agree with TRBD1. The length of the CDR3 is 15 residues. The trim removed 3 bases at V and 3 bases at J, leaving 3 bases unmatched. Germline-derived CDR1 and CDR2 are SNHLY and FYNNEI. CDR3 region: CASSDRTGYTGELFF. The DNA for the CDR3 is TGTGCCAGCAGTGATAGGACAGGGTACACCGGGGAGCTGTTTTTT.

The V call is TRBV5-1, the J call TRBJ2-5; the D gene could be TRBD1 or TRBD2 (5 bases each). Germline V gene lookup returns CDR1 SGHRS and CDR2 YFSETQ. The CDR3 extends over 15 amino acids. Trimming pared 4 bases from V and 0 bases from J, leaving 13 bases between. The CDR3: CASSNPGANQETQYF. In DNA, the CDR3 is TGCGCCAGCAGCAACCCCGGGGCAAACCAAGAGACCCAGTACTTC.

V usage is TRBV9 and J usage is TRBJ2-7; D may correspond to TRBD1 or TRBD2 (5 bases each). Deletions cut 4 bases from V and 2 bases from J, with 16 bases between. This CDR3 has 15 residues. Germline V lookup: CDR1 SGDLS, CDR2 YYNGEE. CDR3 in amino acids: CASSPRGRETYEQYF. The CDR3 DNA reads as TGTGCCAGCAGCCCTCGGGGCAGGGAGACCTACGAGCAGTACTTC.